This entry features one T cell receptor beta chain sequence. Sampled 1 year posttransplant, controls received myeloablative marrow transplants, methotrexate and a calcineurin inhibitor. This record comes from a study of T cells after posttransplantation cyclophosphamide. Repertoires were generated with immunoSEQ multiplex PCR, while TCRdb's copy carries only in-frame clones and drops some. This table holds some 16,000 clones, 85% found once. Germline V gene sequence: CDR1 SQVTM, CDR2 ANQGSEA. J was trimmed by 7 bases and V by 2 bases; bases with no gene match: 9. The CDR3 covers 15 residues. The chain couples TRBV29-1 to TRBJ2-2; 8 nucleotides agree with TRBD1. The sequence came from a female patient aged 18 to 35 who received an allogeneic stem cell transplant from an unrelated donor, was CMV-positive, and had acute and chronic GVHD. Certain T cells may be donor cells from the graft. The input for sequencing was PBMCs, taken after allogeneic stem cell transplant with calcineurin inhibitor and methotrexate. CDR3 sequence: CSVELGQGAGGELFF. CDR3 nucleotide sequence: TGCAGCGTTGAATTAGGGCAGGGGGCAGGCGGGGAGCTGTTTTTT.